This T cell receptor (beta chain) was identified in a study of regulatory T cells in long-lasting Graves disease. The CDR3 consists of 14 residues. CDR1 MNHNS and CDR2 SASEGT come from the germline V gene. The trim removed 10 bases at V and 4 bases at J, leaving 7 bases unmatched. The study's findings and limits: Analysis covered peripheral blood alone, not thyroid tissue. Preferential use of TRBV28, TRBJ1-2 and TRBJ2-5 was seen in persistent disease.

This clonotype was picked up many times. What it binds is not known. The time point was: newly diagnosed GD, antithyroid drugs for less than 3 months. RNA from PBMCs was the source of the TCR library. An endocrinology department in Xi'an, China, supplied the patients. With iRepertoire HTBI primers and Arm-PCR of CDR3 regions, TCR beta libraries were built. TCRdb processed the multiplex PCR reads anew with MiXCR; each CDR3 protein has one entry. The sample lists some 250,000 distinct CDR3 sequences; around 19% were seen once. The same data also contributed to another study, on T cells in Graves' hyperthyroidism and ophthalmopathy. Per that study: The study defined stable Graves' hyperthyroidism as no ophthalmopathy progression within 18 months.

The sequencing used peripheral blood mononuclear cells (PBMCs), collected at new diagnosis, from a patient treated with antithyroid drugs. This sequence joins TRBV6-1 and TRBJ1-5; 10 nucleotides agree with TRBD1. This receptor was identified in a woman under 40 with Graves disease. CDR3 in amino acids: CATKGQGNNQPQHF. The CDR3 DNA is TGTGCCACCAAGGGACAGGGGAATAATCAGCCCCAGCATTTT.